This T cell receptor (beta chain) stems from a study of identical twins. Germline CDR1 is MNHNS and CDR2 is SASEGT. V shed 5 bases and J shed 4 bases, with 10 bases lying between them. The CDR3 extends over 13 amino acids. Study results and caveats: Clonotypes of the beta chain that were abundant in cord blood carried fewer insertions (memory repertoires showed none). Out-of-frame beta sequences exhibited a weaker degree of excess twin sharing.

Unique molecular identifiers were present on cDNA, and template switching added a universal primer site. Each CDR3 protein gets one entry after TCRdb re-called the 5' RACE reads with MiXCR. The sample shows about 570,000 distinct CDR3 sequences, approximately 9.6% of them seen only once. This clonotype came up many times. Its antigen is still unknown. These data were likewise used in another study, on yellow fever vaccine responses in identical twins.

The V and J genes are TRBV6-1 and TRBJ2-3; tentative D call: TRBD2 (6 bases). This TCR was recovered from a woman between 18 and 30 years old in good health. The sequenced sample was PBMCs. CDR3 DNA sequence: TGTGCCAGCAGTCGGACTACCCCAGATACGCAGTATTTT. Protein sequence: CASSRTTPDTQYF.